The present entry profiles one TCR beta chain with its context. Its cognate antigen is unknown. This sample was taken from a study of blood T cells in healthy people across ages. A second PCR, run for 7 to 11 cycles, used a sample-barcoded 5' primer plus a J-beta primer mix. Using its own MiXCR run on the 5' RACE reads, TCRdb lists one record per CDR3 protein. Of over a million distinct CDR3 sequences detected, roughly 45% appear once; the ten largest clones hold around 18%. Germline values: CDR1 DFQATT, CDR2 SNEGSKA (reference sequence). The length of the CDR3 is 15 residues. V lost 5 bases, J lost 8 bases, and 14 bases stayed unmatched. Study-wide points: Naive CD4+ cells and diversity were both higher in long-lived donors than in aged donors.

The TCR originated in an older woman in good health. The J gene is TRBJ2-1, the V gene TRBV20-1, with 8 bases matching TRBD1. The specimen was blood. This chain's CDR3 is CSARTGTGSGDEQFF. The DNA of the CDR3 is TGCAGTGCTCGTACCGGGACAGGATCCGGCGATGAGCAGTTCTTC.